This TCR beta chain was sequenced for a study of cytomegalovirus exposure and HLA in healthy donors. General observations from the study: Association of 17,000 or so TCR beta sequences with HLA alleles was found at 0.05 false discovery rate in a later analysis. Specificity of three CMV-associated chains for CMV antigens was verified in vitro.

The V segment lost 9 bases and the J segment 2 bases; nucleotides outside the gene matches: 7. Germline assignment: CDR1 MNHEY and CDR2 SVGAGI. This CDR3 has 14 residues. Likely unrecorded immune exposures existed in these nominally healthy donors. The PCR ran on 60 Vbeta and 13 Jbeta primers. In the authors' workflow: Roughly 11 million shared chains were among the roughly 78 million unique TCR beta chains that a later analysis counted. Repertoires were generated with immunoSEQ multiplex PCR, while TCRdb's copy carries only in-frame clones and drops some. D and trimming were read from the DNA, whereas the V and J calls and clone size are those reported in that table. Its listing shows roughly 110,000 clones. Comments on this clone: The antigen is unknown.

V usage is TRBV6-5 and J usage is TRBJ2-7, with 10 positions matching TRBD1. This TCR came from a man aged 35 to 55 in good health and CMV-seropositive. Material: PBMCs. CDR3 bases: TGTGCCAGTCGGGAGGGACAGGGGACCTACGAGCAGTACTTC. Translated, it gives CASREGQGTYEQYF.